The 26 T cell receptor beta chains presented below share a single source sample, sequenced in a study of response to subunit inactivated influenza vaccine. TCRdb ran MiXCR on the RT-PCR reads and lists one entry per CDR3 protein. The data show 500,000 to 600,000 distinct CDR3 sequences, 7.6% seen once. Source: PBMCs from blood, taken less than 30 months after vaccination. These receptor sequences come from a man in his fifties or sixties who received an inactivated influenza vaccine.

As DNA, the CDR3 is TGCAGCGTCCAAAGGCAGGGGGGGGCAGCTTTCTTT. Translation: CSVQRQGGAAFF. The V gene is TRBV29-1, the J gene TRBJ1-1, with TRBD1 matching 7 bases. The V gene end was trimmed by 6 bases and the J gene end by 10 bases; junction bases not matched to a gene: 11. The CDR3 has 12 amino acids. The germline CDR1 and CDR2 sequences are SQVTM and ANQGSEA. Full variable domain (outside the CDR3, taken from reference TRBV29-1 and TRBJ1-1): SAVISQKPSRDICQRGTSLTIQCQVDSQVTMMFWYRQQPGQSLTLIATANQGSEATYESGFVIDKFPISRPNLTFSTLTVSNMSPEDSSIYLCSVQRQGGAAFFGQGTRLTVV.

The chain has TRBV20-1 and TRBJ2-6; perhaps TRBD2 as D (5 bases). The CDR3 has 15 residues. Germline V gives CDR1 DFQATT, CDR2 SNEGSKA (reference sequence). Trimming stripped 0 bases from V and 2 bases from J, with 8 bases between. The DNA for the CDR3 is TGCAGTGCTAGAGAGACCGGGGCTGGGGCCAACGTCCTGACTTTC. This encodes CSARETGAGANVLTF.

CDR3 protein: CASSQGTSGNYEQYF. DNA of the CDR3: TGTGCCAGCAGCCAAGGAACTAGCGGGAACTACGAGCAGTACTTC. This chain links TRBV4-2 with TRBJ2-7; 10 bases agree with TRBD2. Trimming removed 1 base from V and 3 bases from J; junction bases left unmatched: 3. The CDR3 loop spans 15 amino acids. Germline loops: CDR1 LGHNA, CDR2 YNFKEQ.

The sample holds many counts of this clonotype. The V gene is TRBV4-3, the J gene TRBJ2-1, with D maybe TRBD1 (5 bases). Germline V gene data show CDR1 as LGHNA and CDR2 as YSLEER. The CDR3 is 14 amino acids. With 0 bases removed from V and 12 bases from J, the gap between germline ends came to 15 bases. CDR3 bases: TGCGCCAGCAGCCAAGACGGGCAGGGTGGAAGGCAGTTCTTC. Amino acids: CASSQDGQGGRQFF.

The rearrangement links TRBV6-5 to TRBJ2-5, with 11 positions matching TRBD1. Germline CDR1 is MNHEY and CDR2 is SVGAGI. The V and J ends lost 2 bases and 8 bases, in that order; junction bases with no gene match: 7. The CDR3 is 15 amino acids. The CDR3 here is CASSYGGDRGSTQYF. The CDR3 DNA is TGTGCCAGCAGTTACGGGGGGGACAGGGGGTCCACCCAGTACTTC.

CDR3 sequence reads: CASSYGWATYSVDQYF. The DNA for the CDR3 is TGTGCCAGCAGTTACGGGTGGGCCACTTATTCCGTCGATCAGTACTTC. The J gene is TRBJ2-7, the V gene TRBV6-5; D call uncertain. This CDR3 is built from 16 residues. The germline V gene has CDR1 MNHEY and CDR2 SVGAGI. Trimming removed 2 bases from V and 10 bases from J, with 24 bases in between.

This clonotype has a count of ten or more. The V call is TRBV29-1, the J call TRBJ2-5, with D possibly matching TRBD1 (6 bases). V lost 6 bases and J 5 bases, leaving 13 bases between the germline ends. CDR3 length: 12 amino acids. Germline-derived CDR1 and CDR2 are SQVTM and ANQGSEA. CDR3 amino acids: CSVSLGGETQYF. CDR3 in DNA: TGCAGCGTGTCCCTTGGGGGCGAGACCCAGTACTTC.

In its sample, this clonotype was seen a few times. CDR3 in DNA: TGTGCCAGCGGGGGGGACGACACCGGGGAGCTGTTTTTT. Translation: CASGGDDTGELFF. The chain recombines TRBV28 with TRBJ2-2; 7 nucleotides match TRBD2. Germline assignment: CDR1 MDHEN and CDR2 SYDVKM. The CDR3 has 13 residues. Unmatched junction bases numbered 3, after V lost 8 bases and J lost 3 bases.

The V and J genes are TRBV7-6 and TRBJ1-2, with no clear D. V dropped 5 bases and J dropped 5 bases, with 21 bases sitting between them. The CDR3 totals 16 residues. CDR1 SGHVS and CDR2 FNYEAQ come from the germline V gene. CDR3 amino acids: CASSLEVGQAVYGYTF. The CDR3, as DNA: TGTGCCAGCAGCCTAGAGGTTGGGCAGGCCGTTTATGGCTACACCTTC.

This clonotype showed up just a few times. The rearrangement links TRBV12-3 or TRBV12-4 to TRBJ2-3; TRBD2 agrees at 12 bases. With V trimmed by 7 bases and J by 0 bases, 8 bases remained unmatched. The CDR3 has 17 residues. In DNA, the CDR3 is TGTGCCAGCAAGTGGGCTAGCGGGGGGGCGAGCACAGATACGCAGTATTTT. Its translation is CASKWASGGASTDTQYF.

This clonotype was detected ten times or more. V and J are TRBV9 and TRBJ1-1; D is ambiguous. The CDR3 totals 14 residues. V gave up 0 bases and J gave up 0 bases, with 6 bases separating them. The germline CDR1 and CDR2 sequences are SGDLS and YYNGEE. In DNA form, the CDR3 reads TGTGCCAGCAGCGTAGGGGCGTTGAACACTGAAGCTTTCTTT. This encodes CASSVGALNTEAFF. The whole variable domain, remainder taken from reference TRBV9 and TRBJ1-1, is DSGVTQTPKHLITATGQRVTLRCSPRSGDLSVYWYQQSLDQGLQFLIQYYNGEERAKGNILERFSAQQFPDLHSELNLSSLELGDSALYFCASSVGALNTEAFFGQGTRLTVV.

This clonotype has a handful of counts. This chain's CDR3 is CASSSALTSGGTYEQYF. Here the CDR3 DNA reads TGTGCCAGCAGCTCGGCCTTGACTAGCGGGGGGACCTACGAGCAGTACTTC. The chain has TRBV5-5 and TRBJ2-7, with 13 bases identical to TRBD2. CDR3 length: 17 amino acids. V was pared by 3 bases and J by 2 bases, with 8 bases of the junction left unmatched. CDR1 is SGHKS, CDR2 YYEKEE, per germline (reference sequence).

V and J are TRBV12-3 or TRBV12-4 and TRBJ1-1, with 7 bases lining up with TRBD1. The CDR3 is made up of 12 amino acids. Trimming cost V 6 bases and J 10 bases; bases outside gene matches: 8. CDR3 DNA sequence: TGTGCCAGCAGCCCCGACTACAGGGGAGCTTTCTTT. It specifies CASSPDYRGAFF.

This clonotype was recorded many times. This chain links TRBV5-6 with TRBJ2-2; possible D gene TRBD2, 6 bases. The CDR3 has 16 amino acids. CDR1 is SGHDT, CDR2 YYEEEE, per germline. The V end was cut by 2 bases, the J end by 3 bases, with 14 bases between. The CDR3 protein is CASSFSEGTDTGELFF. DNA for the CDR3: TGTGCCAGCAGCTTCTCGGAGGGGACCGACACCGGGGAGCTGTTTTTT.

The V gene is TRBV12-3 or TRBV12-4, the J gene TRBJ1-1, with a possible D match to TRBD1 (5 bases). V gave up 6 bases and J gave up 1 base, with 15 bases separating them. The CDR3 totals 15 residues. As DNA, the CDR3 is TGTGCCAGCAGACTTGGGGGGACGGAGAACACTGAAGCTTTCTTT. Translated, it gives CASRLGGTENTEAFF.

This clonotype came up many times. The chain links TRBV4-1 to TRBJ1-1, with D perhaps TRBD1 (5 bases). The germline V and J ends were trimmed by 0 bases and 1 base, with 21 bases remaining between them. CDR1 is MGHRA, CDR2 YSYEKL, per germline. This CDR3 region has 19 residues. CDR3 nucleotides: TGCGCCAGCAGCCAAGATTTGCGCCTACCGGGACGGGGGAACACTGAAGCTTTCTTT. Translation: CASSQDLRLPGRGNTEAFF.

The chain has TRBV10-3 and TRBJ2-1; D gene uncertain. V lost 5 bases to trimming and J lost 7 bases, with 9 bases between them. Germline V gene lookup returns CDR1 ENHRY and CDR2 SYGVKD. The CDR3 loop spans 12 amino acids. The CDR3: CAISLEGNEQFF. For the CDR3, the DNA is TGTGCCATCAGTCTAGAAGGTAATGAGCAGTTCTTC.

V usage is TRBV2 and J usage is TRBJ2-7, with 8 positions matching TRBD1. Germline V gives CDR1 SNHLY, CDR2 FYNNEI. This CDR3 has 12 amino acids. J lost 3 bases, V lost 8 bases, and 3 bases had no gene match. The CDR3 DNA reads as TGTGCCAGCTTCGGGACAGGCTACGAGCAGTACTTC. Translation gives CASFGTGYEQYF.

This clonotype was seen more than once but under ten times. The chain carries TRBV5-1 and TRBJ2-1; TRBD2 aligns across 8 bases. Losses at the gene ends were 0 bases for V and 10 bases for J; bases not matched to a gene: 9. Looked up from germline, CDR1 is SGHRS and CDR2 is YFSETQ. The CDR3 sequence is 15 residues long. The CDR3 reads CASSLGAGGFLEQFF. CDR3 in DNA: TGCGCCAGCAGCTTGGGGGCGGGAGGTTTCCTGGAGCAGTTCTTC.

This chain joins TRBV4-1 and TRBJ1-4; no clear D. This CDR3 is built from 16 residues. V was clipped by 3 bases and J by 4 bases, with 15 bases between them. CDR1 MGHRA and CDR2 YSYEKL come from the germline V gene. CDR3 sequence (DNA): TGCGCCAGCAGCCAGGTACATGAAATGGGTAATGAAAAACTGTTTTTT. Its translation: CASSQVHEMGNEKLFF.

This clonotype was counted between two and nine times. The chain combines TRBV5-6 with TRBJ2-6, with 7 nucleotides matching TRBD1. Per germline, CDR1 SGHDT and CDR2 YYEEEE. The CDR3 has 17 amino acids. V was pared by 3 bases and J by 2 bases, with 8 bases of the junction left unmatched. CDR3 in amino acids: CASSSTGDLAGANVLTF. The CDR3 DNA is TGTGCCAGCAGCTCCACAGGGGACCTCGCTGGGGCCAACGTCCTGACTTTC.

This chain connects TRBV6-1 to TRBJ2-7; no clear D. Trimming stripped 4 bases from V and 0 bases from J, with 13 bases between. Germline assignment: CDR1 MNHNS and CDR2 SASEGT. CDR3 size: 15 residues. CDR3 bases: TGTGCCAGCAGTGGGGCCCGGGTTCGCTCCTACGAGCAGTACTTC. Amino acids: CASSGARVRSYEQYF.

In DNA, the CDR3 is TGCGCCAGCAGCCAAGCTTTCCTACGGACAGGCTACGAGCAGTACTTC. It encodes CASSQAFLRTGYEQYF. The rearrangement uses TRBV4-3 and TRBJ2-7; 7 nucleotides align to TRBD1. The CDR3 runs to 16 residues. J lost 3 bases, V lost 1 base, and 9 bases had no gene match. Germline V lookup: CDR1 LGHNA, CDR2 YSLEER.

CDR3 in DNA: TGTGCCAGCAGTGTTGGTGGGGGACGTGGCTACACCTTC. Encoded protein: CASSVGGGRGYTF. The chain is built from TRBV6-1 and TRBJ1-2; D is possibly TRBD1 (5 bases). V shed 4 bases and J shed 7 bases, with 13 bases lying between them. Per the germline V gene, CDR1 is MNHNS and CDR2 is SASEGT. The CDR3 runs to 13 residues.

This clonotype was observed a handful of times. The chain has TRBV20-1 and TRBJ2-1; 8 bases match TRBD2. CDR3 length: 19 amino acids. The germline V gene has CDR1 DFQATT and CDR2 SNEGSKA (reference sequence). With 3 bases clipped from V and 3 bases from J, the junction kept 19 bases outside the gene matches. CDR3 DNA sequence: TGCAGTGCTAGGATATCCCCATTTTCATTAGCGGGAATCTACAATGAGCAGTTCTTC. This encodes CSARISPFSLAGIYNEQFF.

The DNA of the CDR3 is TGTGCCAGCAGCTTAATTTCAGGGGGGGGCTATGGCTACACCTTC. This encodes CASSLISGGGYGYTF. The chain links TRBV7-2 to TRBJ1-2; 7 bases line up with TRBD1. With 2 bases clipped from V and 4 bases from J, the junction kept 7 bases outside the gene matches. CDR1 and CDR2 (germline): SGHTA, FQGNSA. This CDR3 is 15 amino acids long. Variable domain in full (rest from reference TRBV7-2 and TRBJ1-2): GAGVSQSPSNKVTEKGKDVELRCDPISGHTALYWYRQSLGQGLEFLIYFQGNSAPDKSGLPSDRFSAERTGGSVSTLTIQRTQQEDSAVYLCASSLISGGGYGYTFGSGTRLTVV.